Listed below are T cell receptor beta chains from one sample, sequenced in a study of blood T cell repertoires in COVID-19. Here immunoSEQ multiplex PCR was the method, and the copy in TCRdb shows in-frame clones only, minus some. The sample shows fewer than 140,000 clones, about 70% of them seen only once. The sample comprised peripheral blood. These receptors were obtained from a human donor with acute or convalescent COVID-19. The donor label of this sample is uncertain. Each CDR3 is given with its conserved first and last residue. Each record gives: V gene, J gene, clone size, CDR3 length, D gene, CDR3 DNA, CDR3 protein. A D gene is named only where the DNA matches it firmly. Expanded clones are given a class, and other clones once, few, many or no size at all.

>TRBV30|TRBJ2-2|-|15|-
TGTGCCTGGAGTCAAAGGGGGTGGTCACCCGGGGAGCTGTTTTTT
CAWSQRGWSPGELFF
>TRBV25-1|TRBJ1-2|many|15|TRBD1
TGTGCCAGCAGTGAATCAGGGGGGCCAACCTATGGCTACACCTTC
CASSESGGPTYGYTF
>TRBV2|TRBJ2-1|-|10|-
TGTGCCTCCGGGTTCAATGAGCAGTTCTTC
CASGFNEQFF
>TRBV7-6|TRBJ2-1|-|17|TRBD2
TGTGCCAGCAGCTCGAACTTAAGGACTAGCGCCCACAATGAGCAGTTCTTC
CASSSNLRTSAHNEQFF
>TRBV7-2|TRBJ2-7|-|16|TRBD2
TGTGCCAGCAGCTTAGGGCCCGGGACTAGCGGCTACGAGCAGTACTTC
CASSLGPGTSGYEQYF
>TRBV6-5|TRBJ1-2|-|13|-
TGTGCCAGCAGTTACACCAGGGCATTTGGCTACACCTTC
CASSYTRAFGYTF
>TRBV2|TRBJ1-3|-|16|-
TGTGCCAGCAGTGGTGACAGACCCGTCTCTGGAAACACCATATATTTT
CASSGDRPVSGNTIYF
>TRBV6-5|TRBJ1-5|-|14|-
TGTGCCGCAGGTGGACAGAGTAGCAATCAGCCCCAGCATTTT
CAAGGQSSNQPQHF
>TRBV5-1|TRBJ2-4|-|14|TRBD1
TGCGCCAGCAGCTTGGGACAGGGGCGGAACATTCAGTACTTC
CASSLGQGRNIQYF
>TRBV6-6|TRBJ2-2|few|12|-
TGTGCCAGCAGCTTGAGTTCCGGGGAGCTGTTTTTT
CASSLSSGELFF
>TRBV14|TRBJ1-4|-|15|-
TGTGCCAGCAGCCGTCTGGGGGGAACAGGCGAAAAACTGTTTTTT
CASSRLGGTGEKLFF
>TRBV7-6|TRBJ2-2|-|15|-
TGTGCCAGCACCTCCGGAGGGGCGCCCACCGGGGAGCTGTTTTTT
CASTSGGAPTGELFF
>TRBV6-1|TRBJ2-3|-|16|TRBD1
TGTGCCAGCAGTGCTCCAATTGGCGGACAGGGAACGGCGCAGTATTTT
CASSAPIGGQGTAQYF
>TRBV5-1|TRBJ1-3|many|19|TRBD1
TGCGCCAGCAGCTTCGGTTTCGGGCAGGGGGAATTCTCTGGAAACACCATATATTTT
CASSFGFGQGEFSGNTIYF
>TRBV28|TRBJ2-1|-|16|-
TGTGCCAGCAGTTCTCCGACGGGAAGCTCCTACAATGAGCAGTTCTTC
CASSSPTGSSYNEQFF
>TRBV19|TRBJ1-1|-|13|-
TGTGCCAGTAGTATATCCGTGAACACTGAAGCTTTCTTT
CASSISVNTEAFF
>TRBV2|TRBJ1-2|-|15|TRBD1
TGTGCCAGCAGTGCGGACAGGGCCCGATACTATGGCTACACCTTC
CASSADRARYYGYTF
>TRBV6-5|TRBJ1-2|few|16|TRBD1
TGTGCCAGCAGTTACGAAGGGACAGGTCGAACCTATGGCTACACCTTC
CASSYEGTGRTYGYTF
>TRBV7-9|TRBJ1-6|few|17|-
TGTGCCAGCAGCCAATCCCCCCGAGGAACCAATAATTCACCCCTCCACTTT
CASSQSPRGTNNSPLHF
>TRBV7-2|TRBJ1-1|-|13|-
TGTGCCAGCAGCTTGAAGAGAGGCACTGAAGCTTTCTTT
CASSLKRGTEAFF
>TRBV19|TRBJ1-1|-|15|TRBD1
TGTGCCAGTAGTATCTCCGGACAGGGTAACACTGAAGCTTTCTTT
CASSISGQGNTEAFF
>TRBV3-1/TRBV3-2|TRBJ2-5|-|15|TRBD2
TGTGCCAGCAGCCATGGATGGGGGGGGGAAGAGACCCAGTACTTC
CASSHGWGGEETQYF
>TRBV6-1|TRBJ1-2|-|12|-
TGTGCCAGCAGTGACACTAACTATGGCTACACCTTC
CASSDTNYGYTF
>TRBV29-1|TRBJ2-1|-|10|-
TGCAGCGTTGAAGACGATGAGCAGTTCTTC
CSVEDDEQFF
>TRBV2|TRBJ1-6|-|13|-
TGTGCCAGCAGTTCGACATCGAATTCACCCCTCCACTTT
CASSSTSNSPLHF
>TRBV18|TRBJ1-1|-|14|-
TGTGCCAGCTCACCAGAACGGTGGAACACTGAAGCTTTCTTT
CASSPERWNTEAFF
>TRBV7-9|TRBJ2-1|-|21|-
TGTGCCAGCACACGACCCGGACAGGTCGGGACTCCTTCGTTCCCGTTCAATGAGCAGTTCTTC
CASTRPGQVGTPSFPFNEQFF
>TRBV3-1/TRBV3-2|TRBJ1-6|few|14|-
TGTGCCAGCAGCCAAGGAGGACAGCCGCCCCCCCTCCACTTT
CASSQGGQPPPLHF
>TRBV14|TRBJ2-1|-|15|TRBD1
TGTGCCAGCAGCCAACCGGGACAGGGGAGGAATGAGCAGTTCTTC
CASSQPGQGRNEQFF
>TRBV3-1/TRBV3-2|TRBJ2-3|-|14|-
TGTGCCAGCAGCTCGGTGGGCCCACACGATACGCAGTATTTT
CASSSVGPHDTQYF
>TRBV3-1/TRBV3-2|TRBJ2-5|-|13|TRBD2
TGTGCCAGCAGCCCTGGGACTAGTGGGAGACAGTACTTC
CASSPGTSGRQYF
>TRBV10-3|TRBJ2-3|once|13|-
TGTGCCATCAGCCGACAGTTAGCAGATACGCAGTATTTT
CAISRQLADTQYF
>TRBV21-1|TRBJ1-1|-|16|-
TGTGCCAGCAGCAAAGGAACGGGAACGGGGAACACTGAAGCTTTCTTT
CASSKGTGTGNTEAFF
>TRBV30|TRBJ1-2|-|13|TRBD1
TGTGCCTGGAGGGAGGACAGGGGTGGAGGCTACACCTTC
CAWREDRGGGYTF
>TRBV30|TRBJ1-3|-|15|-
TGTGCCTGGAGAACAATGAACCGGGTTGGAAACACCATATATTTT
CAWRTMNRVGNTIYF
>TRBV7-9|TRBJ2-5|many|14|TRBD1
TGTGCCAGCAGCCTGACAGGGGGCAGGGAGACCCAGTACTTC
CASSLTGGRETQYF
>TRBV3-1/TRBV3-2|TRBJ2-5|-|16|TRBD1
TGTGCCAGCAGCCGACGGGGACAGGGGCTCCAAGAGACCCAGTACTTC
CASSRRGQGLQETQYF
>TRBV7-2|TRBJ2-3|-|11|-
TGTGCCAGCAGCTTAGTATTTGCGCAGTATTTT
CASSLVFAQYF
>TRBV2|TRBJ1-2|-|16|-
TGTGCCAGCACCAGAATGGGGGCAGGGGCGCTTGGTGGCTACACCTTC
CASTRMGAGALGGYTF
>TRBV2|TRBJ2-5|-|14|-
TGTGCCAGCAGTAAATCGACAAACCAAGAGACCCAGTACTTC
CASSKSTNQETQYF
>TRBV10-1|TRBJ1-2|-|14|-
TGCGCCAGCACCGGGGGGGGACGAAGCTATGGCTACACCTTC
CASTGGGRSYGYTF
>TRBV7-8|TRBJ2-5|once|14|TRBD1
TGTGCCAGCAGTGGGACAGGGGGCGCGAAGACCCAGTACTTC
CASSGTGGAKTQYF
>TRBV6-5|TRBJ1-2|few|14|-
TGTGCCAGCAGTTACTCGTCCGCTAACTATGGCTACACCTTC
CASSYSSANYGYTF
>TRBV12-3/TRBV12-4|TRBJ1-2|-|12|-
TGTGCCAGCAGTCAGGGTGGCTATGGCTACACCTTC
CASSQGGYGYTF
>TRBV2|TRBJ1-2|-|14|-
TGTGCCAGCATCGACAGTGTATTTAGCTATGGCTACACCTTC
CASIDSVFSYGYTF
>TRBV4-1|TRBJ1-1|-|11|-
TGCGCCAGCAGCCAAGAGCGTCGAGCTTTCTTT
CASSQERRAFF
>TRBV27|TRBJ1-2|-|13|-
TGTGCCAGCAGTACGCGAGCAGGGATCGGCTACACCTTC
CASSTRAGIGYTF
>TRBV7-2|TRBJ1-5|-|16|TRBD1
TGTGCCAGCAGCCTGGGACAGGGAAGGACCGTTCAGCCCCAGCATTTT
CASSLGQGRTVQPQHF
>TRBV20-1|TRBJ1-1|-|13|-
TGCAGTGCTAGTCCTCAGGGGTTCACTGAAGCTTTCTTT
CSASPQGFTEAFF
>TRBV3-1/TRBV3-2|TRBJ2-5|-|16|TRBD2
TGTGCCAGCACCCCCGGCCGGACTAGCGGGGGTGCGGCCCAGTACTTC
CASTPGRTSGGAAQYF
>TRBV5-8|TRBJ1-5|few|17|TRBD1
TGTGCCAGCAGCCTCGGACAGGGATCAATAGGAGATCAGCCCCAGCATTTT
CASSLGQGSIGDQPQHF
>TRBV19|TRBJ1-2|-|14|-
TGTGCCAGTAGTATCGGGGGGACTAACTATGGCTACACCTTC
CASSIGGTNYGYTF